The 18 T cell receptor beta chains below come from one sample, sequenced in a study of T cell repertoires in cytomegalovirus infection (dated by TCRdb to about 2019). What these receptors recognize is not known. The listed sequencing device is Illumina HiSeq 1500. TCRdb trimmed public reads at Q25 via fastp, called clones via MiXCR and kept in-frame beta chains. Every CDR3 protein is listed once, alongside the most common genes and DNA of its rows. For this sample the table gives over 45,000 distinct CDR3 sequences, of which around 18% were detected only once. Around 27% of the sample rests with the top ten. This specimen's treatment or condition label, interpreted: in vitro stimulation with specific CMV peptide epitopes to enrich CMV-specific T cells. Sequenced here: CD8+ T cells from cultured PBMCs, sampled from culture after CMV antigen stimulation. The receptors originated from a human donor in good health (CMV status not recorded). Some clones in this sample may be carry-over from other donors' samples.

This rearrangement joins TRBV7-6 to TRBJ2-7, with D tentatively TRBD2 (5 bases). V lost 4 bases, J lost 5 bases, and 15 bases lay in between. The CDR3 sequence is 14 residues long. Germline V gene data show CDR1 as SGHVS and CDR2 as FNYEAQ. CDR3 sequence: CASSSRTGSHEQYF. CDR3 sequence (DNA): TGTGCCAGCAGCTCGAGGACGGGGAGCCACGAGCAGTACTTC.

This clonotype has only a few counts. The chain couples TRBV6-1 to TRBJ1-6; D uncertain. Germline CDR1 is MNHNS and CDR2 is SASEGT. CDR3 length: 16 amino acids. Deletions cut 6 bases from V and 5 bases from J, with 17 bases between. CDR3 nucleotides: TGTGCCAGCAGCGGAGTCTTTGGGATAAATAATTCACCCCTCCACTTT. Translation gives CASSGVFGINNSPLHF.

The chain links TRBV7-6 to TRBJ2-5, with 7 nucleotides matching TRBD1. CDR1 and CDR2 from the germline V gene are SGHVS and FNYEAQ. This CDR3 is built from 15 residues. With 4 bases clipped from V and 4 bases from J, the junction kept 9 bases outside the gene matches. CDR3 in amino acids: CASSSIENRGETQYF. CDR3 DNA sequence: TGTGCCAGCAGCTCAATAGAGAACAGGGGAGAGACCCAGTACTTC.

The table lists this clonotype with a few counts. This chain joins TRBV7-9 and TRBJ1-3; 9 bases fit TRBD1. Losses at the gene ends were 5 bases for V and 4 bases for J; bases not matched to a gene: 9. The CDR3 runs to 16 residues. In germline, CDR1 is SEHNR, CDR2 FQNEAQ (reference sequence). This CDR3 reads CASSISGTGRGNTIYF. CDR3 DNA sequence: TGTGCCAGCAGCATAAGCGGGACAGGGAGAGGAAACACCATATATTTT.

This clonotype was seen more than once but under ten times. V gene TRBV7-2 combines with J gene TRBJ2-1; TRBD1 might be the D (5 bases). Trimming removed 10 bases at V and 0 bases at J, with 10 bases between. Germline loops: CDR1 SGHTA, CDR2 FQGNSA. The CDR3 has 13 amino acids. CDR3 nucleotide sequence: TGTGCCATTCGACAGAGCTCCTACAATGAGCAGTTCTTC. Its translation is CAIRQSSYNEQFF.

The chain carries TRBV27 and TRBJ2-1, with TRBD2 matching 7 bases. The V and J ends lost 4 bases and 10 bases, in that order; junction bases with no gene match: 4. CDR3 size: 12 residues. Germline CDR1 reads MNHEY; CDR2 reads SMNVEV (reference sequence). CDR3 sequence (DNA): TGTGCCAGCAGTTGGGGGGGGAGGGAGCAGTTCTTC. Translating it yields CASSWGGREQFF.

This clonotype has a handful of counts. The chain combines TRBV6-2 or TRBV6-3 with TRBJ2-1; unclear D gene. V was shortened by 4 bases and J by 5 bases, with 12 bases between the two germline ends. CDR1 is MNHEY, CDR2 SVGEGT, per germline. CDR3 size: 14 residues. The CDR3: CASSLETPNNEQFF. The CDR3 coding sequence is TGTGCCAGCAGTTTAGAGACGCCGAACAATGAGCAGTTCTTC.

The rearrangement joins TRBV7-2 to TRBJ2-1; 9 bases fit TRBD2. J lost 10 bases, V lost 1 base, and 2 bases had no gene match. This CDR3 region has 13 residues. Looked up from germline, CDR1 is SGHTA and CDR2 is FQGNSA. This CDR3 is CASSLGLAGEQFF. CDR3 nucleotides: TGTGCCAGCAGCTTAGGGCTAGCGGGGGAGCAGTTCTTC.

This chain joins TRBV6-2 or TRBV6-3 and TRBJ2-1; 15 bases line up with TRBD2. The length of the CDR3 is 18 residues. V was pared by 2 bases and J by 8 bases, with 10 bases of the junction left unmatched. Germline values: CDR1 MNHEY, CDR2 SVGEGT. CDR3 sequence: CASSYDRTSGRARDEQFF. CDR3 DNA sequence: TGTGCCAGCAGTTACGATAGGACTAGCGGGAGGGCGAGGGATGAGCAGTTCTTC.

The chain combines TRBV7-2 with TRBJ2-1, with D unresolved. Trimming shortened V by 1 base and J by 7 bases, and 11 bases separated the two germline ends. The CDR3 totals 14 residues. CDR1 and CDR2 from the germline V gene are SGHTA and FQGNSA. CDR3 residues: CASSLDADGNEQFF. In nucleotides, the CDR3 is TGTGCCAGCAGCTTAGATGCCGATGGAAATGAGCAGTTCTTC.

The gene calls are TRBV11-2 and TRBJ2-5, with 10 bases lining up with TRBD2. This CDR3 is 16 amino acids long. Germline-derived CDR1 and CDR2 are SGHAT and FQNNGV. Trimming took 4 bases from V and 5 from J; bases not matched to a gene: 10. As DNA, the CDR3 is TGTGCCAGCAGCTCCACCGGGACTAGCGTTTTTGAGACCCAGTACTTC. Translating gives CASSSTGTSVFETQYF.

This chain joins TRBV7-2 and TRBJ2-7; 9 bases line up with TRBD2. Trimming cost V 7 bases and J 6 bases; bases outside gene matches: 10. From germline, CDR1 is SGHTA and CDR2 FQGNSA. The CDR3 loop spans 14 amino acids. CDR3 DNA: TGTGCCAGCAACTGGGGCGGGGGGGCCTCCGAGCAGTACTTC. Protein product: CASNWGGGASEQYF.

There are a few counts of this clonotype. The chain carries TRBV7-2 and TRBJ2-7; 9 bases match TRBD1. CDR3 length equals 16 residues. V trimming: 1 base; J trimming: 5 bases; junction bases outside the gene matches: 9. The germline CDR1 and CDR2 sequences are SGHTA and FQGNSA. The DNA of the CDR3 is TGTGCCAGCAGCTTAGGCTTGGGGGACAGGGCCCACGAGCAGTACTTC. This gives the protein CASSLGLGDRAHEQYF.

In its sample, this clonotype was seen many times. V and J are TRBV7-9 and TRBJ1-1; D gene ambiguous. Germline-derived CDR1 and CDR2 are SEHNR and FQNEAQ (reference sequence). This CDR3 has 12 amino acids. Trimming took off 6 bases at V and 1 base at J, with 6 bases between the two ends. The CDR3 sequence is CASRLGNTEAFF. DNA of the CDR3: TGTGCCAGCAGGCTGGGGAACACTGAAGCTTTCTTT.

This clonotype was detected ten times or more. The chain combines TRBV7-2 with TRBJ2-1; maybe TRBD2 (7 bases). V was clipped by 10 bases and J by 7 bases, with 11 bases between them. Per the germline V gene, CDR1 is SGHTA and CDR2 is FQGNSA. The CDR3 has 11 residues. The CDR3 DNA sequence: TGTGCCACCGGGGGGCTGAATGAGCAGTTCTTC. Its translation is CATGGLNEQFF.

This clonotype was counted only a few times. The V gene is TRBV7-2, the J gene TRBJ2-2, with 10 bases fitting TRBD1. This CDR3 has 17 amino acids. The germline V gene encodes CDR1 SGHTA and CDR2 FQGNSA. Germline trimming cut 6 bases from V and 4 bases from J; bases unmatched to any gene: 11. The CDR3 here is CASRTATGGASTGELFF. CDR3 coding DNA: TGTGCCAGCAGAACGGCGACAGGGGGCGCGAGCACCGGGGAGCTGTTTTTT.

The rearrangement uses TRBV6-2 or TRBV6-3 and TRBJ2-7; D ambiguous. V lost 4 bases, J lost 2 bases, and 9 bases lay in between. The length of the CDR3 is 13 residues. Germline V CDR1 and CDR2: MNHEY, SVGEGT. The CDR3 loop is CASSSPSTYEQYF. The CDR3 nucleotides are TGTGCCAGCAGTTCCCCATCGACCTACGAGCAGTACTTC.

Points on this clonotype: A much larger clone lies one base from this, so it may be a read error. V and J are TRBV24-1 and TRBJ2-1, with a possible D match to TRBD2 (6 bases). Germline-derived CDR1 and CDR2 are KGHDR and SFDVKD. CDR3 length equals 14 residues. The CDR3 DNA follows: TGTGCCACCAGTAATTTGCGGGGCCGATCTGAGCAGTTCTTC. Protein: CATSNLRGRSEQFF.